Reported below is one TCR beta chain. This clone was detected once. Its recognized antigen is unknown. No base quality information exists; no much larger clone differs at one position. CD8 naive samples were CD45RO-negative cells positively selected for CCR7, giving a CD45RA+CCR7+ population that excluded TemRA cells. The donors were healthy, HIV-negative adults who had no recently reported acute infections or vaccinations. All donors were Caucasian adults living in Nashville, Tennessee, USA. Blood was obtained by leukapheresis, after which PBMCs were separated by Ficoll-Histopaque density gradient centrifugation and cryopreserved in liquid nitrogen vapor phase. Analytical flow cytometry was used to check the purity and quantity of each magnetically sorted T cell population. Genomic DNA was isolated from each sorted fraction and quantified by UV absorbance on a Nanodrop 2000c. This entry comes from a study of shared clonotypes between healthy human individuals (dated by TCRdb to the early 2020s). Notes on the research overall: The cohort comprised a couple of women and a few men aged 18 to 49 years. For each donor, CD4 naive and CD4 memory were each given three plates, CD8 naive was given two plates, and CD8 memory was given one plate. The study deeply sequenced blood TCR repertoires of five healthy adults to estimate repertoire size and the extent of clonotype sharing between individuals. Different laboratories and diverse techniques were used to prepare libraries and sequence TCR repertoires, to increase sequencing depth and limit assay-specific biases. Between about 0.9 and 9 billion PBMCs per donor were obtained by leukapheresis.

Using the deep immunoSEQ assay, TCR CDR3 regions were amplified from genomic DNA by multiplex PCR. For each cell subset, the extracted genomic DNA was distributed evenly across all wells of several immunoSEQ 96-well plates, and each plate served as one replicate. For sorted subsets, about 0.2 ug genomic DNA, equal to some 28,000 T cell genomes, was loaded into each replicate PCR. Purified libraries were quantified with a Qubit 3.0 fluorometer, sized on a Bioanalyzer 2100, and re-quantified with the KAPA Library Quantification kit. Each immunoSEQ 96-well plate was sequenced on its own single-read 150-cycle Illumina NextSeq 550 flow cell. In the original analysis: Because only junctional sequences without quality scores were contained in the immunoSEQ output, filtering matching that applied to full-length reads could not be performed. Sequences were annotated with PyIR, a Python wrapper for IgBLAST v1.9, and V/J genes and CDR3 were assigned using IMGT germline references. Reads were removed for weak V/J assignments (E-value above 1e-6), missing CDR3, stop codons, out-of-frame junctions, or ambiguous translated residues. A V3J clonotype was defined by an identical inferred V gene, J gene, and CDR3 amino acid sequence. Percentage overlap between repertoires was calculated by dividing the number of shared unique clonotypes by the size of the smaller repertoire. RTK rarefaction, the Chao1 estimator, and Recon v2.1 estimates of unobserved clonotypes were used to assess repertoire richness. OLGA was used to compute generation probabilities for all TCRbeta clonotypes that the gDNA method yielded from four donors. TCRdb stores this immuneACCESS table with in-frame sequences only. Part of the clones is absent; in the studies checked, under half of the shortfall reflects unresolved V genes, and no reason is known for the rest. V, J and clone size are taken as reported in that table, and D and trimming were inferred from the DNA itself. The sample yields about 2,200,000 clones; more than 85% were counted once. The ten biggest clones cover around 1.7% of the sample.

The CDR3, from cysteine to phenylalanine, totals 16 residues. Only the CDR3 part of the read is kept: 48 bases, read in frame from the first base. Trimming costs V 0 bases and J 5 bases, and their ends lie 14 bases apart. CDR1 PRHDT and CDR2 FYEKMQ are derived from the germline V gene (reference sequence). What the authors observed across the whole study: Sampling was limited to blood, and TCR repertoires in tissue likely differ from TCR repertoires in blood. Because the study included only a small number of donors, the genetic and exposure-history diversity represented was limited. Larger estimated clonotype richness was generally found for naive subsets than for memory subsets. Across a handful of donors, about 4.5% of naive CD4, roughly 3.5% of naive CD8, about 2.3% of memory CD4, and roughly 0.4% of memory CD8 clonotypes were shared. Compared with non-shared clonotypes, the clonotypes found in all four sorted-subset donors had higher generation probabilities. Incomplete sequencing was indicated by rarefaction of sorted-subset datasets, despite the large sequencing depth. Pairwise subsampling led to the expectation that sequencing depth would affect the degree of clonotype sharing among donors.

The sample taken for sequencing was naive CD8+ T cells from PBMCs. This sample's cell subset or site label indicates: CD45RA+CCR7+. The clonotype was recovered from a man between 18 and 29 years old in good health. Some clones in this sample may be carry-over from other donors' samples. The chain was built from TRBV13 and TRBJ1-5; a weak D assignment points to TRBD1 (5 bases agree). The DNA reads as follows: TGTGCCAGCAGCTTAGGTCCCAGGGAGGGAGATCAGCCCCAGCATTTT. It encodes CASSLGPREGDQPQHF.